The 2 T cell receptor beta chains below were found in one sample sequenced in a study of patients and donors after allogeneic stem cell transplantation. A single record per CDR3 protein comes from TCRdb applying MiXCR to the RT-PCR reads. The sample has about 410,000 distinct CDR3 sequences, 16% seen once; the top ten hold roughly 7%. Sequenced input: blood, either unsorted or a sorted T cell fraction (not recorded which). Every receptor here comes from a human donor who was either an allogeneic HSCT recipient or a stem cell or donor lymphocyte infusion donor (not recorded which). It is not recorded whose cells these are; they may come from a transplant donor.

This clonotype was observed at least ten times. The chain employs TRBV6-1 and TRBJ2-3, with 7 nucleotides matching TRBD2. CDR1 and CDR2 (germline): MNHNS, SASEGT. Trimming cost V 7 bases and J 6 bases; bases outside gene matches: 16. The CDR3 consists of 16 residues. The CDR3 sequence is CASKFGSGGLGDTQYF. The CDR3 bases are TGTGCCAGCAAATTCGGGTCGGGAGGTCTAGGGGATACGCAGTATTTT.

This clonotype came up many times. The rearrangement uses TRBV15 and TRBJ1-6, with a weak D call TRBD1 (6 bases). The V gene lost 0 bases and the J gene lost 9 bases, with 9 bases spanning the gap. This CDR3 region has 14 residues. Germline assignment: CDR1 LNHNV and CDR2 YYDKDF (reference sequence). DNA for the CDR3: TGTGCCACCAGCAGAGATAGGGGGGCTTCACCCCTCCACTTT. The encoded protein is CATSRDRGASPLHF.